The next 19 T cell receptor beta chains were all read from a single sample in a study of blood T cells in healthy people across ages. PCR was performed a second time for roughly 6 to 12 cycles using a sample-barcoded 5' primer and a J-beta primer mix. TCRdb recomputed calls from the 5' RACE reads with MiXCR, one row per CDR3 protein. The sample shows roughly 720,000 distinct CDR3 sequences, roughly 50% of them seen only once. Input material: blood. These receptors were obtained from a man older than 75 in good health.

The rearrangement links TRBV7-2 to TRBJ1-3; D ambiguous. The V gene lost 5 bases and the J gene lost 2 bases, with 10 bases spanning the gap. This CDR3 is 14 amino acids long. Per germline, CDR1 SGHTA and CDR2 FQGNSA. DNA for the CDR3: TGTGCCAGCAGCCTAGGAAGTCCTGGAAACACCATATATTTT. This gives the protein CASSLGSPGNTIYF.

This clonotype has only a few counts. V is TRBV12-3 or TRBV12-4 and J is TRBJ2-7, with D uncertain. The V end was cut by 7 bases, the J end by 0 bases, with 13 bases between. The CDR3 is 14 residues long. The CDR3 reads CASKMATRSYEQYF. CDR3 bases: TGTGCCAGCAAGATGGCTACCCGCTCCTACGAGCAGTACTTC.

The V call is TRBV4-2, the J call TRBJ2-1; 7 bases fit TRBD2. Germline CDR1 is LGHNA and CDR2 is YNFKEQ. Unmatched junction bases numbered 7, after V lost 0 bases and J lost 8 bases. CDR3 length: 15 residues. CDR3 residues: CASSQEKRGMYEQFF. For the CDR3, the DNA is TGTGCCAGCAGCCAAGAAAAGCGGGGCATGTATGAGCAGTTCTTC.

The V gene is TRBV13, the J gene TRBJ1-2; no firm D call. The CDR3 spans 12 residues. Germline loops: CDR1 PRHDT, CDR2 FYEKMQ (reference sequence). Trimming stripped 3 bases from V and 8 bases from J, with 10 bases between. CDR3 sequence reads: CASSLGLQGYTF. In DNA, the CDR3 is TGTGCCAGCAGCTTGGGTCTTCAGGGCTACACCTTC.

This clonotype was observed a few times. The chain combines TRBV5-1 with TRBJ2-1; either TRBD1 or TRBD2 may fit D (5 bases each). The germline V and J ends were trimmed by 1 base and 6 bases, with 11 bases remaining between them. Looked up from germline, CDR1 is SGHRS and CDR2 is YFSETQ. The CDR3 is made up of 14 amino acids. CDR3 region: CASSLLGEPNEQFF. CDR3 coding DNA: TGCGCCAGCAGCTTGCTGGGGGAGCCCAATGAGCAGTTCTTC.

The rearrangement uses TRBV18 and TRBJ2-5; D is undetermined. This CDR3 contains 13 residues. Deletions cut 4 bases from V and 5 bases from J, with 11 bases between. In germline, CDR1 is KGHSH, CDR2 LQKENI. The DNA of the CDR3 is TGTGCCAGCTCACACCGGATGGATGAGACCCAGTACTTC. Residues: CASSHRMDETQYF.

The rearrangement uses TRBV5-1 and TRBJ1-1, with D possibly matching TRBD1 (5 bases). This CDR3 is 15 amino acids long. The germline gives CDR1 SGHRS, CDR2 YFSETQ. Deletions cut 4 bases from V and 4 bases from J, with 17 bases between. In DNA form, the CDR3 reads TGCGCCAGCAGCCCGGCGACAGTGGAGAGCACTGAAGCTTTCTTT. Translated: CASSPATVESTEAFF. The full variable domain, its missing parts supplied by reference TRBV5-1 and TRBJ1-1, is KAGVTQTPRYLIKTRGQQVTLSCSPISGHRSVSWYQQTPGQGLQFLFEYFSETQRNKGNFPGRFSGRQFSNSRSEMNVSTLELGDSALYLCASSPATVESTEAFFGQGTRLTVV.

The chain uses TRBV27 and TRBJ2-7; 11 positions agree with TRBD2. The DNA end is a closer match to TRBJ2-5, so the J assignment may be wrong. This CDR3 comprises 16 residues. Germline CDR1 and CDR2: MNHEY and SMNVEV (reference sequence). The CDR3 nucleotides read TGTGCCAGCAGTCCTCCCGGGCTAGCGGGAGGAGAGACCCAGTACTTC. Protein: CASSPPGLAGGETQYF.

A remark on this clonotype: An end of the junction differs from the germline gene, which may be a read error. The V call is TRBV20-1, the J call TRBJ2-1; D is unresolved. Germline-derived CDR1 and CDR2 are DFQATT and SNEGSKA (reference sequence). The CDR3 length is 10 residues. DNA of the CDR3: TGCAGTGCAACCGACAATGAGCGGTTCTTC. Encoded protein: CSATDNERFF.

The chain is built from TRBV29-1 and TRBJ2-7; D tentatively reads TRBD1 or TRBD2 (5 bases each). CDR3 length: 15 residues. Germline V gene data show CDR1 as SQVTM and CDR2 as ANQGSEA. The V and J ends lost 2 bases and 0 bases respectively, with 14 bases between them. DNA for the CDR3: TGCAGCGTTGAATGGGGAGTGGGGCTCTCCTACGAGCAGTACTTC. It yields the protein CSVEWGVGLSYEQYF.

This clonotype was observed a few times. The chain carries TRBV5-1 and TRBJ2-7; 9 positions match TRBD1. The germline CDR1 and CDR2 sequences are SGHRS and YFSETQ. Losses at the gene ends were 4 bases for V and 4 bases for J; bases not matched to a gene: 6. The CDR3 runs to 14 residues. In nucleotides, the CDR3 is TGCGCCAGCAGCGCGTCGGGACAGGGTTACGAGCAGTACTTC. This codes for CASSASGQGYEQYF. Based on the CDR3 plus reference TRBV5-1 and TRBJ2-7, the full variable domain is KAGVTQTPRYLIKTRGQQVTLSCSPISGHRSVSWYQQTPGQGLQFLFEYFSETQRNKGNFPGRFSGRQFSNSRSEMNVSTLELGDSALYLCASSASGQGYEQYFGPGTRLTVT.

V usage is TRBV4-2 and J usage is TRBJ2-3, with 7 bases lining up with TRBD2. V dropped 4 bases and J dropped 2; count of bases not matched to a gene: 9. The CDR3 covers 16 residues. Germline V gives CDR1 LGHNA, CDR2 YNFKEQ. CDR3 bases: TGTGCCAGCAGCCGTGTTGCGGGGGATTCCACAGATACGCAGTATTTT. This translates into CASSRVAGDSTDTQYF.

This chain connects TRBV29-1 to TRBJ1-2, with a tentative D call TRBD1 (5 bases). Germline CDR1 is SQVTM and CDR2 is ANQGSEA. Between the trimmed V and J ends, which lost 5 bases and 7 bases, there was a span of 11 bases. The CDR3 runs 11 residues. Written as DNA, the CDR3 is TGCAGCGTTCAGCAGGGTAGTGGCTACACCTTC. Translation gives CSVQQGSGYTF.

The gene calls are TRBV5-1 and TRBJ2-3; TRBD2 might be the D (5 bases). Trimming pared 4 bases from V and 4 bases from J, leaving 10 bases between. CDR1 is SGHRS and CDR2 is YFSETQ in the germline V gene. The CDR3 length is 13 residues. The DNA for the CDR3 is TGCGCCAGCAGCACCGCGGGCGCAGATACGCAGTATTTT. It translates to CASSTAGADTQYF.

Only a few counts were recorded for this clonotype. The chain is built from TRBV4-2 and TRBJ2-1; a possible D gene is TRBD2 (7 bases). This CDR3 contains 16 residues. From germline, CDR1 is LGHNA and CDR2 YNFKEQ. V lost 1 base, J lost 4 bases, and 14 bases lay in between. The CDR3 nucleotides read TGTGCCAGCAGCCAAGGGGAGGGGGATACATACAATGAGCAGTTCTTC. It specifies CASSQGEGDTYNEQFF.

The V gene is TRBV2, the J gene TRBJ1-2, with 8 bases aligning to TRBD1. V lost 7 bases, J lost 4 bases, and 8 bases stayed unmatched. The CDR3 has 14 residues. Germline lookup yields CDR1 SNHLY and CDR2 FYNNEI. This CDR3 reads CASNKGQGAYGYTF. CDR3 DNA sequence: TGTGCCAGCAACAAAGGCCAGGGGGCCTATGGCTACACCTTC.

The rearrangement uses TRBV9 and TRBJ2-7; D gene ambiguous. V shed 0 bases and J shed 0 bases, with 7 bases lying between them. This CDR3 spans 14 amino acids. Germline V gene data show CDR1 as SGDLS and CDR2 as YYNGEE. The CDR3 sequence: CASSVDVGSYEQYF. In nucleotides, the CDR3 is TGTGCCAGCAGCGTAGATGTAGGCTCCTACGAGCAGTACTTC.

The chain joins TRBV9 to TRBJ2-1, with TRBD2 matching over 11 bases. This CDR3 has 17 residues. From germline, CDR1 is SGDLS and CDR2 YYNGEE. The V segment lost 3 bases and the J segment 0 bases; nucleotides outside the gene matches: 5. Written as DNA, the CDR3 is TGTGCCAGCAGCGCCCCCGGGACTAGCGGCTCCTACAATGAGCAGTTCTTC. Protein sequence: CASSAPGTSGSYNEQFF.

This clonotype was seen ten or more times. This chain connects TRBV28 to TRBJ2-7, with 9 bases aligning to TRBD1. The CDR3 has 14 amino acids. Germline V lookup: CDR1 MDHEN, CDR2 SYDVKM. V dropped 6 bases and J dropped 7; count of bases not matched to a gene: 10. CDR3 coding DNA: TGTGCCAGCAGCCCCCCGGGACAGGGTCAAGAGCAGTACTTC. Its protein is CASSPPGQGQEQYF. Full variable domain (rest looked up from reference TRBV28 and TRBJ2-7): DVKVTQSSRYLVKRTGEKVFLECVQDMDHENMFWYRQDPGLGLRLIYFSYDVKMKEKGDIPEGYSVSREKKERFSLILESASTNQTSMYLCASSPPGQGQEQYFGPGTRLTVT.